This paragraph covers one TCR beta chain sequence. J lost 4 bases, V lost 4 bases, and 3 bases had no gene match. Germline CDR1 reads SGHTA; CDR2 reads FQGNSA. The CDR3 covers 13 residues. The data were obtained in a study of blood T cell repertoires in COVID-19. Turning to the study itself: Acute and convalescent COVID-19 specimens originated in the United States, Italy and Spain. Sources were T cells, B-cell-depleted T cells, or PBMCs; the material itself was cDNA or gDNA.

In the authors' workflow: Reference gene primers were amplified, and this amplification served to estimate nucleated cell counts. Some clones are missing from TCRdb's copy, which holds only in-frame ones; the method was immunoSEQ multiplex PCR. V and J calls and clone size are given by that table; D and trimming were obtained from the DNA. The sample holds 90,000 to 130,000 clones; about three quarters are singletons and the top ten take about 2%. The chain combines TRBV7-2 with TRBJ1-2; 7 bases align to TRBD1. Sequences were obtained from peripheral blood. The TCR originated in a woman between 40 and 55 years old with acute or convalescent COVID-19. As DNA, the CDR3 is TGTGCCAGCAGCTCCGGGACAGTCTATGGCTACACCTTC. It specifies CASSSGTVYGYTF.